The T cell receptor beta chain under discussion was sequenced for a study of blood T cell repertoires in COVID-19. Study-wide background: Acute and convalescent COVID-19 specimens originated in the United States, Italy and Spain.

Participants reported their clinical history, and cohort assignment relied on those reports. TCRdb's table, derived via immunoSEQ multiplex PCR, lists solely in-frame clones and lacks some. The sample yields about 320,000 clones, approximately 88% seen once. The sequencing sample was made of PBMCs or T cells enriched from blood (not recorded which). This clonotype originated in a young man who had recovered from COVID-19.

The CDR3 DNA is TGCGCCAGCAGCTTGATTACAGGGGGATATTTGTCCTACGAGCAGTACTTC. Translated: CASSLITGGYLSYEQYF. The chain has TRBV5-1 and TRBJ2-7; 8 bases are shared with TRBD1. Per the germline V gene, CDR1 is SGHRS and CDR2 is YFSETQ. The J segment lost 1 base and the V segment lost 1 base, leaving 10 bases of the junction unmatched. The CDR3 spans 17 residues. The full variable domain, rest sourced from reference TRBV5-1 and TRBJ2-7, is KAGVTQTPRYLIKTRGQQVTLSCSPISGHRSVSWYQQTPGQGLQFLFEYFSETQRNKGNFPGRFSGRQFSNSRSEMNVSTLELGDSALYLCASSLITGGYLSYEQYFGPGTRLTVT.